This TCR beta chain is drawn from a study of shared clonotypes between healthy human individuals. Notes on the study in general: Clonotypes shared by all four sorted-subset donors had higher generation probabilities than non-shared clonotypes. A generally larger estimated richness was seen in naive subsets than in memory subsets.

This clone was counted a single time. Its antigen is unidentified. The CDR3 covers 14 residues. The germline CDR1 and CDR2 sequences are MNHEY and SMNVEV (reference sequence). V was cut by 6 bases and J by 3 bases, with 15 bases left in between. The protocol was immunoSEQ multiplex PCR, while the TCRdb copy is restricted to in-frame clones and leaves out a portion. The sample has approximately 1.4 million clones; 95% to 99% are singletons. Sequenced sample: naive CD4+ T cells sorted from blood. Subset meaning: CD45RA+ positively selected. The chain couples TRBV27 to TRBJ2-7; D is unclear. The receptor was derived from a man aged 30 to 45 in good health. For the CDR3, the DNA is TGTGCCAGCAGCCCGACGGCCGTGGTCTACGAGCAGTACTTC. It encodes CASSPTAVVYEQYF.